Presented here are 32 T cell receptor beta chains from one specimen sequenced in a study of CD8+ T cells in alopecia areata. The treatment: oral pan-JAK inhibitor, 5-10 mg twice daily. Extraction of RNA preceded its reverse transcription into cDNA, which served as the sequencing template. Here immunoSEQ multiplex PCR was the method, and the copy in TCRdb shows in-frame clones only, minus some. The table records approximately 150,000 clones, about 60% of them present only once. Here the sequenced sample was CD4+ T cells sorted from blood, taken at week 24, from a patient treated with tofacitinib. The source is a human donor with alopecia areata.

The J gene is TRBJ1-1, the V gene TRBV5-1, with D possibly TRBD1 on 5 matching bases. Trimming took off 3 bases at V and 2 bases at J, with 11 bases between the two ends. In germline, CDR1 is SGHRS, CDR2 YFSETQ. The CDR3 is 14 amino acids. CDR3 protein: CASSSTGGNTEAFF. In nucleotides, the CDR3 is TGCGCCAGCAGCTCCACTGGGGGTAACACTGAAGCTTTCTTT.

The rearrangement joins TRBV7-9 to TRBJ1-6, with D uncertain. The V end lost 0 bases, the J end lost 0 bases, and 3 bases lay between the germline ends. The CDR3 has 15 residues. Germline V gene lookup returns CDR1 SEHNR and CDR2 FQNEAQ (reference sequence). CDR3 coding DNA: TGTGCCAGCAGCTTAGCTAGCTCCTATAATTCACCCCTCCACTTT. Protein product: CASSLASSYNSPLHF.

The rearrangement links TRBV6-5 to TRBJ2-7; no clear D gene. The CDR3 loop spans 12 amino acids. V lost 8 bases to trimming and J lost 12 bases, with 20 bases between them. CDR1 MNHEY and CDR2 SVGAGI come from the germline V gene. DNA of the CDR3: TGTGCCAGCGCTAGGGCACTGACCCGTTGGTACTTC. Translation: CASARALTRWYF.

The chain is built from TRBV29-1 and TRBJ2-1, with D maybe TRBD1 (5 bases). The length of the CDR3 is 13 residues. V was cut by 0 bases and J by 10 bases, with 13 bases left in between. From germline, CDR1 is SQVTM and CDR2 ANQGSEA. The chain's CDR3 is CSVEEGNRSEQFF. The CDR3 DNA reads TGCAGCGTTGAAGAGGGAAACAGGAGCGAGCAGTTCTTC.

This clone was observed a few times. The V gene is TRBV15, the J gene TRBJ2-5, with 8 bases fitting TRBD1. The germline CDR1 and CDR2 sequences are LNHNV and YYDKDF (reference sequence). The V and J ends lost 7 bases and 1 base, in that order; junction bases with no gene match: 5. The CDR3 runs 14 residues. The CDR3 nucleotides are TGTGCCACCAAACGGGACAGGTCCCAAGAGACCCAGTACTTC. It yields the protein CATKRDRSQETQYF. Complete variable domain (other parts from reference TRBV15 and TRBJ2-5): DAMVIQNPRYQVTQFGKPVTLSCSQTLNHNVMYWYQQKSSQAPKLLFHYYDKDFNNEADTPDNFQSRRPNTSFCFLDIRSPGLGDTAMYLCATKRDRSQETQYFGPGTRLLVL.

The gene calls are TRBV29-1 and TRBJ2-3, with D possibly TRBD1 on 6 matching bases. CDR1 is SQVTM, CDR2 ANQGSEA, per germline. The V and J ends lost 5 bases and 4 bases respectively, with 10 bases between them. The length of the CDR3 is 12 residues. CDR3 loop: CSVTNRADTQYF. CDR3 nucleotide sequence: TGCAGCGTTACAAACAGGGCAGATACGCAGTATTTT.

The CDR3 reads CASTQLGRRETQYF. CDR3 DNA sequence: TGTGCCAGCACCCAGCTAGGGCGTCGGGAGACCCAGTACTTC. The rearrangement joins TRBV2 to TRBJ2-5; D ambiguous. The CDR3 runs 14 residues. Trimming took 7 bases from V and 5 from J, leaving 17 bases between them. The germline V gene encodes CDR1 SNHLY and CDR2 FYNNEI.

This clone was seen a single time. The chain has TRBV30 and TRBJ1-1, with D hard to call. This CDR3 is built from 14 residues. V shed 0 bases and J shed 0 bases, with 8 bases lying between them. The V gene's germline CDR1 is GTSNPN and CDR2 SVGIG (reference sequence). The CDR3 is CAWSVRQMNTEAFF. DNA for the CDR3: TGTGCCTGGAGTGTACGCCAGATGAACACTGAAGCTTTCTTT.

This chain joins TRBV7-2 and TRBJ1-1; TRBD1 aligns across 7 bases. V lost 5 bases to trimming and J lost 0 bases; unmatched junction nucleotides: 6. CDR1 and CDR2 from the germline V gene are SGHTA and FQGNSA. The CDR3 sequence is 15 residues long. CDR3 residues: CASSLSTGMNTEAFF. The CDR3 DNA reads TGTGCCAGCAGCCTATCGACAGGGATGAACACTGAAGCTTTCTTT.

The chain links TRBV5-5 to TRBJ2-4; D perhaps matches TRBD1 (6 bases). The CDR3 loop spans 14 amino acids. V dropped 2 bases and J dropped 5 bases, with 11 bases sitting between them. Per germline, CDR1 SGHKS and CDR2 YYEKEE (reference sequence). The CDR3 protein is CASSFTGTENIQYF. CDR3 sequence (DNA): TGTGCCAGCAGCTTTACAGGGACGGAAAACATTCAGTACTTC.

Only a few counts were recorded for this clone. The genes are TRBV29-1 and TRBJ1-1, with D perhaps matching TRBD1 (6 bases). Trimming pared 5 bases from V and 5 bases from J, leaving 15 bases between. The CDR3 length is 13 residues. Germline V gene sequence: CDR1 SQVTM, CDR2 ANQGSEA. Here the CDR3 DNA reads TGCAGCGTTTATGTAGGGGGGGGAACTGAAGCTTTCTTT. This sequence encodes CSVYVGGGTEAFF.

V and J are TRBV29-1 and TRBJ2-5; D possibly corresponds to TRBD1 (5 bases). The germline V gene has CDR1 SQVTM and CDR2 ANQGSEA. The V end was cut by 4 bases, the J end by 3 bases, with 9 bases between. CDR3 length: 12 residues. The CDR3 DNA is TGCAGCGTTGTTCGCAGGGAAGAGACCCAGTACTTC. Translation: CSVVRREETQYF.

V and J are TRBV5-1 and TRBJ2-2; D uncertain. The V end lost 0 bases, the J end lost 4 bases, and 7 bases lay between the germline ends. CDR1 and CDR2 (germline): SGHRS, YFSETQ. CDR3 length: 14 residues. CDR3 sequence reads: CASSLDFGTGELFF. CDR3 DNA sequence: TGCGCCAGCAGCTTGGACTTTGGCACCGGGGAGCTGTTTTTT.

This clone was observed a single time. The rearrangement links TRBV29-1 to TRBJ1-5; unclear D gene. This CDR3 spans 13 amino acids. Trimming pared 5 bases from V and 6 bases from J, leaving 14 bases between. The germline CDR1 and CDR2 sequences are SQVTM and ANQGSEA. The CDR3 bases are TGCAGCGTTTGTAGGGCCTTGGGTCAGCCCCAGCATTTT. It is translated as CSVCRALGQPQHF. The variable domain in full, completed from reference TRBV29-1 and TRBJ1-5, reads SAVISQKPSRDICQRGTSLTIQCQVDSQVTMMFWYRQQPGQSLTLIATANQGSEATYESGFVIDKFPISRPNLTFSTLTVSNMSPEDSSIYLCSVCRALGQPQHFGDGTRLSIL.

The chain recombines TRBV5-6 with TRBJ2-5; D gene unclear. The CDR3 has 13 amino acids. The germline V gene encodes CDR1 SGHDT and CDR2 YYEEEE. Trimming shortened V by 0 bases and J by 4 bases, and 7 bases separated the two germline ends. The CDR3 DNA reads TGTGCCAGCAGCTTGGAGCGCCGAGAGACCCAGTACTTC. Amino acids: CASSLERRETQYF. The whole variable domain, remainder taken from reference TRBV5-6 and TRBJ2-5, is DAGVTQSPTHLIKTRGQQVTLRCSPKSGHDTVSWYQQALGQGPQFIFQYYEEEERQRGNFPDRFSGHQFPNYSSELNVNALLLGDSALYLCASSLERRETQYFGPGTRLLVL.

Only a few counts were recorded for this clone. This chain links TRBV19 with TRBJ2-1; 7 bases line up with TRBD1. This CDR3 comprises 13 residues. With V trimmed by 5 bases and J by 10 bases, 8 bases remained unmatched. The germline V gene encodes CDR1 LNHDA and CDR2 SQIVND (reference sequence). The CDR3 reads CASSAGTAREQFF. The DNA for the CDR3 is TGTGCCAGTAGTGCCGGGACAGCCAGAGAGCAGTTCTTC.

CDR3 nucleotide sequence: TGTGCCAGCAACCCGACAGGCTCCCTTGAAGCTTTCTTT. Translation: CASNPTGSLEAFF. The chain combines TRBV25-1 with TRBJ1-1; a weak D match, TRBD1 (6 bases). V lost 7 bases and J 7 bases, leaving 16 bases between the germline ends. The CDR3 totals 13 residues. Germline CDR1 reads MGHDK; CDR2 reads SYGVNS.

This clone has just a few counts. The chain employs TRBV5-1 and TRBJ2-5; maybe TRBD2 (6 bases). Germline values: CDR1 SGHRS, CDR2 YFSETQ. The CDR3 sequence is 16 residues long. V lost 3 bases and J 5 bases, leaving 20 bases between the germline ends. The CDR3 loop is CASSSQLTQSGETQYF. The CDR3 nucleotides read TGCGCCAGCAGCTCGCAATTGACTCAAAGCGGGGAGACCCAGTACTTC.

The chain links TRBV30 to TRBJ2-2; D gene ambiguous. The CDR3 has 15 residues. Trimming shortened V by 0 bases and J by 7 bases, and 15 bases separated the two germline ends. The germline CDR1 and CDR2 sequences are GTSNPN and SVGIG (reference sequence). DNA for the CDR3: TGTGCCTGGAGTGTTGGAAGGGTCTTGATCGGGGAGCTGTTTTTT. Translated, it gives CAWSVGRVLIGELFF.

On this clone: Other DNA sequences in the same sample also yield this CDR3. V and J are TRBV5-1 and TRBJ2-5; D not certain. Germline V gene lookup returns CDR1 SGHRS and CDR2 YFSETQ. The CDR3 totals 14 residues. Trimming shortened V by 0 bases and J by 2 bases, and 8 bases separated the two germline ends. The CDR3 protein is CASSLAGPQETQYF. CDR3 coding DNA: TGCGCCAGCAGCTTGGCCGGGCCGCAAGAGACCCAGTACTTC.

This clone occurred a few times. This sequence joins TRBV5-5 and TRBJ1-4; D ambiguous. Deletions cut 0 bases from V and 8 bases from J, with 8 bases between. The germline V gene has CDR1 SGHKS and CDR2 YYEKEE (reference sequence). This CDR3 contains 13 residues. CDR3 region: CASSLEFGEKLFF. In nucleotides, the CDR3 is TGTGCCAGCAGCTTGGAATTCGGCGAAAAACTGTTTTTT.

The DNA for the CDR3 is TGCGCCAGCAGCTTTAACGCAGCCTCCTACAATGAGCAGTTCTTC. It codes for CASSFNAASYNEQFF. The V gene is TRBV5-1, the J gene TRBJ2-1; no clear D. The germline V gene encodes CDR1 SGHRS and CDR2 YFSETQ. The CDR3 spans 15 residues. V was clipped by 2 bases and J by 0 bases, with 9 bases between them.

V usage is TRBV4-1 and J usage is TRBJ1-5; the D gene is possibly TRBD1 (5 bases). Trimming took off 1 base at V and 5 bases at J, with 18 bases between the two ends. Germline CDR1 MGHRA, CDR2 YSYEKL. CDR3 size: 17 residues. CDR3 amino acids: CASSQVGRAGEYQPQHF. CDR3 sequence (DNA): TGCGCCAGCAGCCAAGTAGGCAGGGCGGGGGAATATCAGCCCCAGCATTTT.

This clone was picked up a small number of times. This chain uses TRBV10-3 with TRBJ2-4; D is unresolved. CDR3 size: 13 residues. The germline gives CDR1 ENHRY, CDR2 SYGVKD. With 0 bases removed from V and 8 bases from J, the gap between germline ends came to 8 bases. CDR3 bases: TGTGCCATCAGTGAGTCGGCGGTGGACATTCAGTACTTC. Protein product: CAISESAVDIQYF.

The CDR3 loop is CASSPKAGYEQYF. In DNA form, the CDR3 reads TGTGCCAGCAGCCCAAAAGCGGGTTACGAGCAGTACTTC. The chain combines TRBV11-1 with TRBJ2-7; D possibly corresponds to TRBD2 (6 bases). The germline gives CDR1 SGHAT, CDR2 FQDESV (reference sequence). V was trimmed by 5 bases and J by 4 bases, leaving 12 bases between them. The CDR3 is 13 amino acids.

The chain combines TRBV18 with TRBJ1-5; 8 nucleotides agree with TRBD1. V shed 4 bases and J 7 bases; nucleotides not matched to a gene: 6. The CDR3 is 14 residues long. Germline V lookup: CDR1 KGHSH, CDR2 LQKENI. CDR3 DNA sequence: TGTGCCAGCTCACTAGGACAGGGTAACCAGCCCCAGCATTTT. Protein sequence: CASSLGQGNQPQHF. Variable domain in full (rest from reference TRBV18 and TRBJ1-5): NAGVMQNPRHLVRRRGQEARLRCSPMKGHSHVYWYRQLPEEGLKFMVYLQKENIIDESGMPKERFSAEFPKEGPSILRIQQVVRGDSAAYFCASSLGQGNQPQHFGDGTRLSIL.

V is TRBV4-3 and J is TRBJ1-5; D call uncertain. This CDR3 is 15 amino acids long. Germline assignment: CDR1 LGHNA and CDR2 YSLEER. V lost 0 bases and J lost 6, with 12 bases in between. CDR3: CASSQDGLYGQPQHF. The CDR3 DNA reads TGCGCCAGCAGCCAAGATGGACTATATGGTCAGCCCCAGCATTTT.

The rearrangement joins TRBV29-1 to TRBJ2-1, with TRBD1 matching 10 bases. Trimming took 0 bases from V and 6 from J; bases not matched to a gene: 8. The germline CDR1 and CDR2 sequences are SQVTM and ANQGSEA. The CDR3 has 16 amino acids. DNA of the CDR3: TGCAGCGTTGAAGAGGTGCCGGGACAGGGGTTCAATGAGCAGTTCTTC. It translates to CSVEEVPGQGFNEQFF.

The chain combines TRBV5-1 with TRBJ2-3, with D perhaps matching TRBD1 (5 bases). CDR1 and CDR2 from the germline V gene are SGHRS and YFSETQ. CDR3 size: 14 residues. V dropped 4 bases and J dropped 2 bases, with 11 bases sitting between them. CDR3 sequence (DNA): TGCGCCAGCAGCCCAGACAGACCCACAGATACGCAGTATTTT. The encoded protein is CASSPDRPTDTQYF.

The rearrangement links TRBV7-9 to TRBJ2-7; D remains ambiguous. The germline V and J ends were trimmed by 1 base and 6 bases, with 10 bases remaining between them. Per the germline V gene, CDR1 is SEHNR and CDR2 is FQNEAQ (reference sequence). The CDR3 length is 13 residues. The CDR3 nucleotides read TGTGCCAGCAGCTTAGACTCCCTGTTCGAGCAGTACTTC. Residues: CASSLDSLFEQYF. Complete variable domain (other parts from reference TRBV7-9 and TRBJ2-7): DTGVSQNPRHKITKRGQNVTFRCDPISEHNRLYWYRQTLGQGPEFLTYFQNEAQLEKSRLLSDRFSAERPKGSFSTLEIQRTEQGDSAMYLCASSLDSLFEQYFGPGTRLTVT.

The rearrangement uses TRBV29-1 and TRBJ2-2; unclear D gene. CDR3 length: 14 residues. The V gene lost 5 bases and the J gene lost 0 bases, with 10 bases spanning the gap. Germline CDR1 is SQVTM and CDR2 is ANQGSEA. In nucleotides, the CDR3 is TGCAGCGTTCAACTGGGGACGAACACCGGGGAGCTGTTTTTT. Translation gives CSVQLGTNTGELFF.

V gene TRBV5-1 combines with J gene TRBJ1-2; D is ambiguous. Deletions cut 0 bases from V and 6 bases from J, with 15 bases between. CDR3 length: 15 amino acids. Per the germline V gene, CDR1 is SGHRS and CDR2 is YFSETQ. CDR3 in amino acids: CASSLVVTHSDGYTF. Here the CDR3 DNA reads TGCGCCAGCAGCTTGGTGGTCACTCATTCGGATGGCTACACCTTC.